This TCR beta chain was observed in a study of cytomegalovirus exposure and HLA in healthy donors. Deletions cut 0 bases from V and 5 bases from J, with 11 bases between. This CDR3 spans 14 amino acids. Germline CDR1 is SGHRS and CDR2 is YFSETQ. The PCR employed 60 Vbeta primers together with 13 Jbeta primers. The assay was immunoSEQ multiplex PCR, and TCRdb's table has in-frame clones only and misses some. This table holds over 120,000 clones, about 74% found once. The clonotype was recovered from a young man in good health and CMV-seropositive. V is TRBV5-1 and J is TRBJ1-1; D may be TRBD1 (5 bases). The sequencing input was PBMCs. This CDR3 is CASSLGGVGTEAFF. The CDR3 nucleotides read TGCGCCAGCAGCTTGGGGGGGGTAGGGACTGAAGCTTTCTTT. Together with reference TRBV5-1 and TRBJ1-1, the CDR3 gives the full variable domain: KAGVTQTPRYLIKTRGQQVTLSCSPISGHRSVSWYQQTPGQGLQFLFEYFSETQRNKGNFPGRFSGRQFSNSRSEMNVSTLELGDSALYLCASSLGGVGTEAFFGQGTRLTVV.